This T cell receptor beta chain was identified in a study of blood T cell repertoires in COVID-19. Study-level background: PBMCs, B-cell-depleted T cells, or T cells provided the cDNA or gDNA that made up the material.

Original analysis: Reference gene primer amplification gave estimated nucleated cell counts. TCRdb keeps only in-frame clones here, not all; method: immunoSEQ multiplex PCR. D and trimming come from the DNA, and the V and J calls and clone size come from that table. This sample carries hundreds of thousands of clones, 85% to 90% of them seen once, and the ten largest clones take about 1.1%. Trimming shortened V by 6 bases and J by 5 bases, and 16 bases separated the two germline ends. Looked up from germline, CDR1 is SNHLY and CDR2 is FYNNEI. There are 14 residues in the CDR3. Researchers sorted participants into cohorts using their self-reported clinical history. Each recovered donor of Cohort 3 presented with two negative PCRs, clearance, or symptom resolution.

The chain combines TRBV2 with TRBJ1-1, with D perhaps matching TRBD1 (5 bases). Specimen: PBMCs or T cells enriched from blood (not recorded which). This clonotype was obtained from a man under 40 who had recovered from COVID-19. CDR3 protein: CASRALPQGTEAFF. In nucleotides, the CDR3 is TGTGCCAGCAGGGCCCTACCCCAGGGAACTGAAGCTTTCTTT.